Each of the 5 T cell receptor beta chains below was sequenced from the same sample in a study of blood T cell repertoires in COVID-19. Sequenced by immunoSEQ multiplex PCR; TCRdb stores in-frame clones only, minus some. The data contain approximately 240,000 clones, more than 65% of them singletons. Source material: peripheral blood. These receptors came from a woman aged 40 to 50 with active or convalescent COVID-19.

The chain has TRBV9 and TRBJ2-7, with 7 bases aligning to TRBD1. This CDR3 contains 17 residues. Germline CDR1 and CDR2: SGDLS and YYNGEE. J lost 5 bases, V lost 1 base, and 15 bases had no gene match. As DNA, the CDR3 is TGTGCCAGCAGCGTATTTCCCGTTGACAGGGCACTCAACGAGCAGTACTTC. As protein: CASSVFPVDRALNEQYF. The entire variable domain, with the rest obtained from reference TRBV9 and TRBJ2-7, is as follows: DSGVTQTPKHLITATGQRVTLRCSPRSGDLSVYWYQQSLDQGLQFLIQYYNGEERAKGNILERFSAQQFPDLHSELNLSSLELGDSALYFCASSVFPVDRALNEQYFGPGTRLTVT.

There are a few counts of this clone. This chain connects TRBV2 to TRBJ1-2; TRBD1 agrees at 10 bases. Germline loops: CDR1 SNHLY, CDR2 FYNNEI. The CDR3 spans 14 residues. V trimming: 6 bases; J trimming: 2 bases; junction bases outside the gene matches: 3. Written as DNA, the CDR3 is TGTGCCAGCAGCCTGGGACAGGGGAACTATGGCTACACCTTC. This encodes CASSLGQGNYGYTF.

The chain carries TRBV27 and TRBJ1-4, with 7 bases aligning to TRBD1. The V segment lost 5 bases and the J segment 8 bases; nucleotides outside the gene matches: 14. Germline V gene sequence: CDR1 MNHEY, CDR2 SMNVEV (reference sequence). The length of the CDR3 is 16 residues. In DNA, the CDR3 is TGTGCCAGCAGTCCCCAGGGCAACAGGGGTTGGGAAAAACTGTTTTTT. Encoded protein: CASSPQGNRGWEKLFF.

The chain recombines TRBV19 with TRBJ1-3, with 7 bases aligning to TRBD1. Trimming took 5 bases from V and 2 from J; bases not matched to a gene: 3. Germline V CDR1 and CDR2: LNHDA, SQIVND (reference sequence). This CDR3 spans 14 amino acids. In nucleotides, the CDR3 is TGTGCCAGTAGTTCGACAGGGACTGGAAACACCATATATTTT. It codes for CASSSTGTGNTIYF. The complete variable domain, with remaining parts taken from reference TRBV19 and TRBJ1-3, reads DGGITQSPKYLFRKEGQNVTLSCEQNLNHDAMYWYRQDPGQGLRLIYYSQIVNDFQKGDIAEGYSVSREKKESFPLTVTSAQKNPTAFYLCASSSTGTGNTIYFGEGSWLTVV.

The chain joins TRBV6-5 to TRBJ2-7, with a possible D match to TRBD1 (5 bases). This CDR3 is built from 15 residues. Looked up from germline, CDR1 is MNHEY and CDR2 is SVGAGI. V was cut by 8 bases and J by 1 base, with 18 bases left in between. Here the CDR3 reads CASGSSGFFSYEQYF. CDR3 sequence (DNA): TGTGCCAGCGGTTCGTCAGGGTTTTTTTCCTACGAGCAGTACTTC.